This T cell receptor (beta chain) was obtained from a study of blood T cell repertoires in COVID-19. Assay: immunoSEQ multiplex PCR; the TCRdb copy retains only in-frame clones and omits some. The data show about 170,000 clones, with around 82% seen just once and 3.6% held by the top ten. CDR3 length: 15 amino acids. V was pared by 3 bases and J by 3 bases, with 12 bases between. Per germline, CDR1 LNHDA and CDR2 SQIVND (reference sequence). Sequences were obtained from PBMCs or T cells enriched from blood (not recorded which). The source of this sequence is a woman between 50 and 59 years old in a cohort exposed to, infected with or recovered from COVID-19 (not recorded which). This rearrangement joins TRBV19 to TRBJ2-1; possible D gene TRBD2, 5 bases. CDR3 amino acids: CASSMENGIYNEQFF. The CDR3, as DNA: TGTGCCAGTAGTATGGAAAACGGGATCTACAATGAGCAGTTCTTC.